What follows are 13 T cell receptor beta chains derived from one specimen sequenced in a study of identical twins. TCRdb reprocessed the 5' RACE reads with MiXCR, giving one entry per CDR3 protein. The repertoire holds about 530,000 distinct CDR3 sequences, with approximately 20% as singletons. These sequences were also reported in another study, on yellow fever vaccine responses in identical twins.

The sequenced sample consisted of CD4+ T cells sorted from blood. These TCRs come from a young woman in good health.

Only a few counts were recorded for this clonotype. The chain carries TRBV12-3 or TRBV12-4 and TRBJ2-1; 7 nucleotides agree with TRBD1. The CDR3 has 17 residues. The trim removed 1 base at V and 0 bases at J, leaving 6 bases unmatched. CDR3 bases: TGTGCCAGCAGTTTAGGCAGGGGGATTCGCTCCTACAATGAGCAGTTCTTC. Translation: CASSLGRGIRSYNEQFF.

The chain carries TRBV5-1 and TRBJ2-5, with D hard to call. The CDR3 runs to 13 residues. Trimming took off 5 bases at V and 7 bases at J, with 15 bases between the two ends. Germline V gene data show CDR1 as SGHRS and CDR2 as YFSETQ. The CDR3 nucleotides read TGCGCCAGCAGAGAGAAGGAAGTTGGGACCCAGTACTTC. Translation: CASREKEVGTQYF.

This clonotype was seen only a few times. This chain links TRBV7-2 with TRBJ2-1; possible D gene TRBD2, 5 bases. The CDR3 has 15 residues. Germline assignment: CDR1 SGHTA and CDR2 FQGNSA. Trimming stripped 3 bases from V and 4 bases from J, with 13 bases between. The CDR3 DNA reads TGTGCCAGCAGCTTGTCAGCGGAGGTATACAATGAGCAGTTCTTC. Its translation: CASSLSAEVYNEQFF.

This clonotype has a handful of counts. The chain links TRBV20-1 to TRBJ2-4, with D perhaps being TRBD1 or TRBD2 (5 bases each). The CDR3 runs to 15 residues. Trimming took 6 bases from V and 1 from J, leaving 16 bases between them. Germline values: CDR1 DFQATT, CDR2 SNEGSKA (reference sequence). CDR3 bases: TGCAGTGCCCGCGAGTGGGGGTTGGCCAAAAACATTCAGTACTTC. As protein: CSAREWGLAKNIQYF.

V is TRBV11-3 and J is TRBJ2-3; tentative D call: TRBD2 (6 bases). V was cut by 5 bases and J by 1 base, with 13 bases left in between. There are 15 residues in the CDR3. The germline V gene has CDR1 SGHNT and CDR2 YENEEA. CDR3 coding DNA: TGTGCCAGCAGCCCGGGGGAGGCGGGCACAGATACGCAGTATTTT. This gives the protein CASSPGEAGTDTQYF.

This clonotype has more than one count but fewer than ten. V is TRBV19 and J is TRBJ2-1; D may be TRBD2 (6 bases). CDR1 LNHDA and CDR2 SQIVND come from the germline V gene (reference sequence). V was shortened by 6 bases and J by 9 bases, with 12 bases between the two germline ends. This CDR3 has 12 amino acids. CDR3 region: CASSTGDREQFF. The CDR3 nucleotides are TGTGCCAGTAGCACGGGGGACCGTGAGCAGTTCTTC. Together with reference TRBV19 and TRBJ2-1, the CDR3 gives the full variable domain: DGGITQSPKYLFRKEGQNVTLSCEQNLNHDAMYWYRQDPGQGLRLIYYSQIVNDFQKGDIAEGYSVSREKKESFPLTVTSAQKNPTAFYLCASSTGDREQFFGPGTRLTVL.

V and J are TRBV9 and TRBJ2-2; no definite D call. The CDR3 covers 13 residues. Germline CDR1 SGDLS, CDR2 YYNGEE. The V end lost 4 bases, the J end lost 3 bases, and 7 bases lay between the germline ends. For the CDR3, the DNA is TGTGCCAGCAGCCAGTCGGACACCGGGGAGCTGTTTTTT. This codes for CASSQSDTGELFF.

This clonotype turned up a few times. The chain couples TRBV6-5 to TRBJ2-7, with D tentatively TRBD1 (6 bases). Trimming cost V 0 bases and J 4 bases, with 10 bases left between them. The V gene's germline CDR1 is MNHEY and CDR2 SVGAGI. CDR3 length: 14 residues. In nucleotides, the CDR3 is TGTGCCAGCAGTTACTCCCAGGGGCCTTACGAGCAGTACTTC. This translates into CASSYSQGPYEQYF.

This clonotype came up a few times. This sequence joins TRBV12-3 or TRBV12-4 and TRBJ2-2; 8 bases are a match to TRBD2. CDR3 length: 15 residues. Trimming removed 3 bases from V and 3 bases from J; junction bases left unmatched: 3. DNA for the CDR3: TGTGCCAGCAGTTTGGGAGCGGGGGACACCGGGGAGCTGTTTTTT. This translates into CASSLGAGDTGELFF.

J is TRBJ2-7 and V is TRBV18; 10 bases fit TRBD1. Germline CDR1 KGHSH, CDR2 LQKENI. Losses at the gene ends were 6 bases for V and 2 bases for J; bases not matched to a gene: 10. This CDR3 has 16 residues. The CDR3 sequence: CASSPGGGQGAYEQYF. The CDR3 bases are TGTGCCAGCTCGCCGGGCGGAGGACAGGGGGCCTACGAGCAGTACTTC.

V is TRBV5-8 and J is TRBJ2-5, with D perhaps matching TRBD2 (5 bases). The germline gives CDR1 SGHTS, CDR2 YDEGEE. The CDR3 is 13 residues long. V shed 1 base and J shed 3 bases, with 7 bases lying between them. The CDR3 sequence is CASSLYGEETQYF. For the CDR3, the DNA is TGTGCCAGCAGCTTGTACGGGGAAGAGACCCAGTACTTC.

There are a few counts of this clonotype. The chain joins TRBV10-3 to TRBJ2-7, with TRBD1 matching over 8 bases. V shed 10 bases, J shed 0 bases, and the junction held 8 bases outside the gene matches. Germline V gene data show CDR1 as ENHRY and CDR2 as SYGVKD. The CDR3 sequence is 14 residues long. The CDR3 spells CATVSDRASYEQYF. CDR3 DNA: TGTGCCACCGTCTCGGACAGGGCCTCCTACGAGCAGTACTTC.

V usage is TRBV28 and J usage is TRBJ2-1; 12 nucleotides align to TRBD2. Germline V gene data show CDR1 as MDHEN and CDR2 as SYDVKM. The CDR3 length is 15 residues. Trimming removed 8 bases from V and 7 bases from J; junction bases left unmatched: 9. The CDR3 DNA reads TGTGCCAGCCGCCGCTGGACTAGCGGGATGAATGAGCAGTTCTTC. As protein: CASRRWTSGMNEQFF.